Listed below are T cell receptor beta chains from one sample, sequenced in a study of early T cells in non-severe SARS-CoV-2 infection. Via MiXCR, TCRdb re-called the 5' RACE reads, giving one row per CDR3 protein. The table has tens of thousands of distinct CDR3 sequences, 4.5% to 6% seen once. The sample was whole blood. These receptors were taken from an adult who was a healthcare worker with PCR-confirmed SARS-CoV-2 infection or an uninfected control (not recorded which). The CDR3 runs from the conserved cysteine through the conserved F or W. D genes are given only for firm matches. Clone size is not always given. Where it is, it says once, few, many or a class for expanded clones.

clone_size	j_call	v_call	d_call	cdr3_nt	cdr3_aa
few	TRBJ2-7	TRBV27	TRBD1	TGTGCCAGCAGTTTACAGGGGGCTGGCGCCTACGAGCAGTACTTC	CASSLQGAGAYEQYF
few	TRBJ2-2	TRBV18	TRBD1	TGTGCCAGCTCACAGGGGGCAAGGGACACCGGGGAGCTGTTTTTT	CASSQGARDTGELFF
many	TRBJ2-1	TRBV2	TRBD2	TGTGCCAGCAGGAGACTAGCGGGGCAGTTCTTC	CASRRLAGQFF
NA	TRBJ2-7	TRBV28	NA	TGTGCCAGCGAACCTATTGGGAGTCAGCCCTACGAGCAGTACTTC	CASEPIGSQPYEQYF
NA	TRBJ2-7	TRBV28	TRBD1	TGTGCCAGCAGTTCTACAGGGGGGAACCGGTACGAGCAGTACTTC	CASSSTGGNRYEQYF
NA	TRBJ2-1	TRBV2	NA	TGTGCCAGCAGTGGAGGGGGGGCGGACAATGAGCAGTTCTTC	CASSGGGADNEQFF
many	TRBJ1-5	TRBV15	NA	TGTGCCACCAGCAGAGAAACGGCGGGTCGGAATCAGCCCCAGCATTTT	CATSRETAGRNQPQHF
NA	TRBJ2-4	TRBV20-1	TRBD2	TGCAGTGCTATACCTAGCGGGAGTGGGTCCAAAAACATTCAGTACTTC	CSAIPSGSGSKNIQYF
few	TRBJ2-7	TRBV5-1	NA	TGCGCCAGCAGCGCCCTCGCCGGGGGCTCCTACGAGCAGTACTTC	CASSALAGGSYEQYF
many	TRBJ1-1	TRBV10-3	NA	TGTGCCATCAGTGAGTCAAAGAAAGGGGTGAACACTGAAGCTTTCTTT	CAISESKKGVNTEAFF
many	TRBJ1-2	TRBV2	NA	TGTGCCAGCAGTCCCCCCCGGGGGGGCTACACCTTC	CASSPPRGGYTF
NA	TRBJ1-1	TRBV21-1	NA	TGTGCCAGGAAACAAACTACAGGAGGGACTGAAGCTTTCTTT	CARKQTTGGTEAFF
few	TRBJ2-3	TRBV5-5	TRBD2	TGTGCCAGCGGCGCAAGACTAGCGGGCACAGATACGCAGTATTTT	CASGARLAGTDTQYF
NA	TRBJ2-2	TRBV2	NA	TGTGCCAGCAAGGATGGGTCCGGGGTGACCGGGGAGCTGTTTTTT	CASKDGSGVTGELFF
NA	TRBJ2-6	TRBV5-1	NA	TGCGCCAGCAGCTTATTCCAGGCGGGAGGGGCCAACGTCCTGACTTTC	CASSLFQAGGANVLTF
NA	TRBJ2-3	TRBV20-1	TRBD2	TGCAGTGCTAGTCGTCCTGGTAGCGGGCCCCGCACAGATACGCAGTATTTT	CSASRPGSGPRTDTQYF
NA	TRBJ1-1	TRBV18	NA	TGTGCCAGCTCACTCGAAGTTGAAGCTTTCTTT	CASSLEVEAFF
NA	TRBJ2-2	TRBV6-2/TRBV6-3	TRBD1	TGTGCCAGCGGACACAGGGGGCCGTTCACCGGGGAGCTGTTTTTT	CASGHRGPFTGELFF
many	TRBJ2-5	TRBV5-6	NA	TGTGCCAGCAGCTTGGCCGGGGAGACCCAGTACTTC	CASSLAGETQYF
many	TRBJ1-2	TRBV6-1	NA	TGTGCCAGCAGTGAAGGGCGCCGGACGGCCAACTATGGCTACACCTTC	CASSEGRRTANYGYTF
few	TRBJ1-6	TRBV15	NA	TGTGCCACCAGGCCTAGGACAGATTCACCCCTCCACTTT	CATRPRTDSPLHF
many	TRBJ2-1	TRBV13	NA	TGTGCCAGCAGCTTAGGCCTCCAGAGCTCCTACAATGAGCAGTTCTTC	CASSLGLQSSYNEQFF
NA	TRBJ2-7	TRBV7-2	TRBD2	TGTGCCAGCAGCCTTAGGACTAGCGGGGTGTTCTACGAGCAGTACTTC	CASSLRTSGVFYEQYF
many	TRBJ1-6	TRBV12-5	TRBD1	TGTGCTAGTGGGCCGGGACAGGGGCCCCTCCACTTT	CASGPGQGPLHF
few	TRBJ1-2	TRBV27	NA	TGTGCCAGCAGTTCCTTTGCGGCAGGCCCCAACTATGGCTACACCTTC	CASSSFAAGPNYGYTF
many	TRBJ2-7	TRBV7-8	TRBD1	TGTGCCAGCAGCTTAGTTGGACAGGGGGCGGGCGAGCAGTACTTC	CASSLVGQGAGEQYF
many	TRBJ2-1	TRBV28	NA	TGTGCCAGCAGTTTCGGCGGGTATGGAGGTGAGCAGTTCTTC	CASSFGGYGGEQFF